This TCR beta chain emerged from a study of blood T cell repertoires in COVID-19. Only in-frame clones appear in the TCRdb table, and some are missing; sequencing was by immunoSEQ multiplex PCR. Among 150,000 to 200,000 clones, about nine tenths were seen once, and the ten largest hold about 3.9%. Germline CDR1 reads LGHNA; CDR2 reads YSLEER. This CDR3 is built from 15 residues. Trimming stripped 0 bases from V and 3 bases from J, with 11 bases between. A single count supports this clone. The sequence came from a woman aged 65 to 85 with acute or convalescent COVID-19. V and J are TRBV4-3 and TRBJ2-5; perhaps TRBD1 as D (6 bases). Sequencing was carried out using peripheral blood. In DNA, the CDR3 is TGCGCCAGCAGCCAAGATTACCAGGGGAAAGAGACCCAGTACTTC. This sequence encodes CASSQDYQGKETQYF.